Listed below are T cell receptor beta chains from one sample, sequenced in a study of blood T cell repertoires in COVID-19. Sequenced by immunoSEQ multiplex PCR; TCRdb stores in-frame clones only, minus some. This sample yields 200,000 to 250,000 clones, of which more than 80% are seen a single time; 1.5% to 2% belongs to the top ten. The sample taken for sequencing was PBMCs or T cells enriched from blood (not recorded which). The receptors were sampled from a man aged 55-75 years who had recovered from COVID-19. Each CDR3 is given with its conserved first and last residue. Each record gives: CDR3 DNA, CDR3 protein, D gene, clone size, J gene, V gene. D genes are given only for firm matches. Not all rows give a size; the values are once, few, many and, for expanded clones, a class.

cdr3_nt: TGCGCCAGCAGCTTCCAGGGAAACTATGGCTACACCTTC
cdr3_aa: CASSFQGNYGYTF
d_call: NA
clone_size: NA
j_call: TRBJ1-2
v_call: TRBV5-1

cdr3_nt: TGTGCCAGCAGCTCGCGGGCCATCGGGGAGCTGTTTTTT
cdr3_aa: CASSSRAIGELFF
d_call: NA
clone_size: NA
j_call: TRBJ2-2
v_call: TRBV11-2

cdr3_nt: TGTGCCAGCAGCCCTCCGGGACAGGCATCCTACGAGCAGTACTTC
cdr3_aa: CASSPPGQASYEQYF
d_call: TRBD1
clone_size: NA
j_call: TRBJ2-7
v_call: TRBV11-2

cdr3_nt: TGCGCCAGCAGCCACCTTGGCAGCGGGGGACTCCATGGGACCCAGTACTTC
cdr3_aa: CASSHLGSGGLHGTQYF
d_call: TRBD2
clone_size: NA
j_call: TRBJ2-5
v_call: TRBV4-3

cdr3_nt: TGTGCCAGCAGTTATATAGGACAGGGGGACTACGAGCAGTACTTC
cdr3_aa: CASSYIGQGDYEQYF
d_call: TRBD1
clone_size: NA
j_call: TRBJ2-7
v_call: TRBV6-2/TRBV6-3

cdr3_nt: TGTGCCAGCAGCCAAGCCGACAGGGGAACCGGGGAGCTGTTTTTT
cdr3_aa: CASSQADRGTGELFF
d_call: TRBD1
clone_size: NA
j_call: TRBJ2-2
v_call: TRBV3-1/TRBV3-2

cdr3_nt: TGTGCCAGCAAAGGCGGGGGGGCAGTGGATACGCAGTATTTT
cdr3_aa: CASKGGGAVDTQYF
d_call: NA
clone_size: NA
j_call: TRBJ2-3
v_call: TRBV21-1

cdr3_nt: TGTGCCAGTAGGCTGGGAGGAACGGATAATTCACCCCTCCACTTT
cdr3_aa: CASRLGGTDNSPLHF
d_call: NA
clone_size: once
j_call: TRBJ1-6
v_call: TRBV19

cdr3_nt: TGTGCCAGCAGTTCGCCGGGGGGAAACACCATATATTTT
cdr3_aa: CASSSPGGNTIYF
d_call: NA
clone_size: once
j_call: TRBJ1-3
v_call: TRBV12-3/TRBV12-4

cdr3_nt: TGTGCCAGCAGTGAAGCGCTTCGAAGCGGACGCACAGATACGCAGTATTTT
cdr3_aa: CASSEALRSGRTDTQYF
d_call: NA
clone_size: NA
j_call: TRBJ2-3
v_call: TRBV2

cdr3_nt: TGTGCCAGCAGCTTTGACCTAGCGGGGGGGTCCTACAATGAGCAGTTCTTC
cdr3_aa: CASSFDLAGGSYNEQFF
d_call: TRBD2
clone_size: NA
j_call: TRBJ2-1
v_call: TRBV11-3

cdr3_nt: TGTGCCAGCAGTTCAGGGGGCGCGGGTACTGAAGCTTTCTTT
cdr3_aa: CASSSGGAGTEAFF
d_call: TRBD1
clone_size: NA
j_call: TRBJ1-1
v_call: TRBV2

cdr3_nt: TGCGCCAGCAGCCAAGGGACAGGGTTGTTCCGTACGGGAGATACGCAGTATTTT
cdr3_aa: CASSQGTGLFRTGDTQYF
d_call: TRBD1
clone_size: NA
j_call: TRBJ2-3
v_call: TRBV4-3

cdr3_nt: TGTGCCAGCAGCCCATGGGTAGCGGGGGACCAAGAGACCCAGTACTTC
cdr3_aa: CASSPWVAGDQETQYF
d_call: TRBD2
clone_size: NA
j_call: TRBJ2-5
v_call: TRBV11-2

cdr3_nt: TGTGCCAGCAGCCACGGACAGGGAAACTATGGCTACACCTTC
cdr3_aa: CASSHGQGNYGYTF
d_call: TRBD1
clone_size: NA
j_call: TRBJ1-2
v_call: TRBV3-1/TRBV3-2

cdr3_nt: TGTGCCAGTAGTATAGATCGAGGGACTGAAGCTTTCTTT
cdr3_aa: CASSIDRGTEAFF
d_call: NA
clone_size: once
j_call: TRBJ1-1
v_call: TRBV19

cdr3_nt: TGTGCCTGGAGACCCCGGGACTCCGAGCAGTACTTC
cdr3_aa: CAWRPRDSEQYF
d_call: NA
clone_size: once
j_call: TRBJ2-7
v_call: TRBV30

cdr3_nt: TGTGCCAGCAGTGATTTGACTCAGGGAGGTGAAAAACTGTTTTTT
cdr3_aa: CASSDLTQGGEKLFF
d_call: NA
clone_size: many
j_call: TRBJ1-4
v_call: TRBV2

cdr3_nt: TGTGCCACCAGTGCGATAGCGTACAATGAGCAGTTCTTC
cdr3_aa: CATSAIAYNEQFF
d_call: NA
clone_size: NA
j_call: TRBJ2-1
v_call: TRBV24-1

cdr3_nt: TGTGCCAGCTCACCCGGGACAGGGCTTAACTATGGCTACACCTTC
cdr3_aa: CASSPGTGLNYGYTF
d_call: TRBD1
clone_size: few
j_call: TRBJ1-2
v_call: TRBV18

cdr3_nt: TGTGCCTGGACAGACGGGAGTTCTGGTGGCTACACCTTC
cdr3_aa: CAWTDGSSGGYTF
d_call: NA
clone_size: NA
j_call: TRBJ1-2
v_call: TRBV30

cdr3_nt: TGTGCCAGCAGCTTACATACAGGGGCCGACACCGGGGAGCTGTTTTTT
cdr3_aa: CASSLHTGADTGELFF
d_call: TRBD1
clone_size: NA
j_call: TRBJ2-2
v_call: TRBV11-2

cdr3_nt: TGTGCCAGCAGCCAAGCCCGGATAGGAGTTAACACTGAAGCTTTCTTT
cdr3_aa: CASSQARIGVNTEAFF
d_call: NA
clone_size: NA
j_call: TRBJ1-1
v_call: TRBV3-1/TRBV3-2

cdr3_nt: TGTGCCAGTAGTATAGACGGACAGGGGGCCCACGAGCAGTACTTC
cdr3_aa: CASSIDGQGAHEQYF
d_call: TRBD1
clone_size: NA
j_call: TRBJ2-7
v_call: TRBV19

cdr3_nt: TGTGCCAGTAGTAGGCGGGGACTTAGCACAGATACGCAGTATTTT
cdr3_aa: CASSRRGLSTDTQYF
d_call: NA
clone_size: once
j_call: TRBJ2-3
v_call: TRBV19

cdr3_nt: TGTGCCAGCAGCTTATCAGAAGGGACAGGGGAAGAGACCCAGTACTTC
cdr3_aa: CASSLSEGTGEETQYF
d_call: TRBD1
clone_size: NA
j_call: TRBJ2-5
v_call: TRBV7-2

cdr3_nt: TGTGCCAGCAGCCCCCGCGCAACACGGGGTGAAAAACTGTTTTTT
cdr3_aa: CASSPRATRGEKLFF
d_call: NA
clone_size: NA
j_call: TRBJ1-4
v_call: TRBV11-3

cdr3_nt: TGTGCCAGCAGCTTCTTCGCAGGGAACGACTATGGCTACACCTTC
cdr3_aa: CASSFFAGNDYGYTF
d_call: NA
clone_size: NA
j_call: TRBJ1-2
v_call: TRBV7-2

cdr3_nt: TGTGCCAGCAGCCCGGACAGGGTGGACCAGCCCCAGCATTTT
cdr3_aa: CASSPDRVDQPQHF
d_call: TRBD1
clone_size: NA
j_call: TRBJ1-5
v_call: TRBV7-2

cdr3_nt: TGTGCCAGCAGCTTAACAGGGGATCGAGGCTACACCTTC
cdr3_aa: CASSLTGDRGYTF
d_call: TRBD1
clone_size: NA
j_call: TRBJ1-2
v_call: TRBV7-9

cdr3_nt: TGTGCCAGCAGCTTGGCGGCAGGGGGTCAGCCCCAGCATTTT
cdr3_aa: CASSLAAGGQPQHF
d_call: TRBD1
clone_size: few
j_call: TRBJ1-5
v_call: TRBV5-5

cdr3_nt: TGTGCCAGCAGTGAAGCAGCCCCCCGTTCTAATGAAAAACTGTTTTTT
cdr3_aa: CASSEAAPRSNEKLFF
d_call: NA
clone_size: NA
j_call: TRBJ1-4
v_call: TRBV6-1

cdr3_nt: TGTGCCAGCAGCAGGGAATATTCACCCCTCCACTTT
cdr3_aa: CASSREYSPLHF
d_call: NA
clone_size: NA
j_call: TRBJ1-6
v_call: TRBV6-5

cdr3_nt: TGCGCCAGCAGCTTGGGCTTCGGACAGAACACTGAAGCTTTCTTT
cdr3_aa: CASSLGFGQNTEAFF
d_call: NA
clone_size: NA
j_call: TRBJ1-1
v_call: TRBV5-1

cdr3_nt: TGTGCCAGCAGCCAAGTATTGGCGGGGGGTGGTGTCAATGAGCAGTTCTTC
cdr3_aa: CASSQVLAGGGVNEQFF
d_call: TRBD2
clone_size: NA
j_call: TRBJ2-1
v_call: TRBV4-2

cdr3_nt: TGTGCCAGTAGTATGGGTGGGGGACAGGTCACCGGGGAGCTGTTTTTT
cdr3_aa: CASSMGGGQVTGELFF
d_call: TRBD1
clone_size: few
j_call: TRBJ2-2
v_call: TRBV19

cdr3_nt: TGTGCCACCAGCAGGGACAGGAGTAATTCACCCCTCCACTTT
cdr3_aa: CATSRDRSNSPLHF
d_call: TRBD1
clone_size: NA
j_call: TRBJ1-6
v_call: TRBV15

cdr3_nt: TGCGCCAGCAGCTCTACCGGGACCTATAATTCACCCCTCCACTTT
cdr3_aa: CASSSTGTYNSPLHF
d_call: NA
clone_size: NA
j_call: TRBJ1-6
v_call: TRBV5-1

cdr3_nt: TGCGCCAGCAGTGGACTAGCGGGGGGGCCAGATACGCAGTATTTT
cdr3_aa: CASSGLAGGPDTQYF
d_call: TRBD2
clone_size: many
j_call: TRBJ2-3
v_call: TRBV10-1

cdr3_nt: TGTGCCAGTAACGAGGGACAGGGAAGCCGGACTGAAGCTTTCTTT
cdr3_aa: CASNEGQGSRTEAFF
d_call: TRBD1
clone_size: NA
j_call: TRBJ1-1
v_call: TRBV19

cdr3_nt: TGCGCCAGCCGGTTAGTGGAAGGGGCGAGTTCACCCCTCCACTTT
cdr3_aa: CASRLVEGASSPLHF
d_call: NA
clone_size: few
j_call: TRBJ1-6
v_call: TRBV5-1